This T cell receptor beta chain derives from a study of molecular identifiers for immune sequencing clone quantification. Study-wide results and caveats: Whereas clones above 20 RNA copies held under 1% of naive-cell molecules, they held over 97% of effector molecules.

A note on this clonotype: The antigen is undetermined.

It was with previously described methods and listed TCR primers that bulk TCR libraries were made. Using its own MiXCR run on the PCR reads, TCRdb lists one record per CDR3 protein. The sample has about 640,000 distinct CDR3 sequences, about 20% seen once. RNA fractions of 10%, 30% or 50% and about 19,000 to 1,100,000 sorted cells were the source of naive CD8 libraries. This CDR3 spans 18 amino acids. Looked up from germline, CDR1 is SEHNR and CDR2 is FQNEAQ (reference sequence). Trimming cost V 4 bases and J 3 bases; bases outside gene matches: 12. The TCR originated in a human donor in good health. Some libraries in this study had Jurkat cell RNA spiked in. V usage is TRBV7-9 and J usage is TRBJ1-1; 12 bases map to TRBD1. The specimen was naive CD8+ T cells from blood, with Jurkat cell RNA spiked in. The subset: FACS-sorted CD8+CD4-CCR7+CD45RA+ naive T cells. CDR3 amino acids: CASSSPAGTGGRYTEAFF. The CDR3 nucleotides read TGTGCCAGCAGCTCCCCCGCCGGGACAGGGGGCAGGTACACTGAAGCTTTCTTT.